The TCR beta chain described here comes from a study of T-cell memory formation after mild COVID-19. Study findings and constraints: Pre-infection memory already had some responding clones, implying cross-reactive memory joined.

The sample holds many counts of this clonotype. Its antigen remains unidentified. One entry per CDR3 protein results from TCRdb running MiXCR on the 5' RACE reads. This table holds roughly 310,000 distinct CDR3 sequences, about 15% found once. This CDR3 region has 13 residues. Trimming removed 5 bases at V and 1 base at J, with 11 bases between. The germline V gene encodes CDR1 SQVTM and CDR2 ANQGSEA. Sequenced sample: PBMCs or a T cell subset sorted from them (not recorded which). This clonotype was obtained from a man aged 18 to 30 who had mild COVID-19 (a few samples of this study predate the infection). Cell type and time point are not known. The chain joins TRBV29-1 to TRBJ1-1, with D possibly being TRBD1 (5 bases). CDR3 sequence reads: CSVRKQENTEAFF. CDR3 sequence (DNA): TGCAGCGTTCGTAAACAGGAGAACACTGAAGCTTTCTTT. Drawing the rest from reference TRBV29-1 and TRBJ1-1, the complete variable domain is SAVISQKPSRDICQRGTSLTIQCQVDSQVTMMFWYRQQPGQSLTLIATANQGSEATYESGFVIDKFPISRPNLTFSTLTVSNMSPEDSSIYLCSVRKQENTEAFFGQGTRLTVV.